This T cell receptor beta chain was recorded in a study of CD8 T cells in Susac syndrome. Sequencing targeted TCR beta in blood CD8+ and CD4+ T cells. Random hexamers served to reverse transcribe roughly 0.45 to 1 ug RNA. An immunoSEQ multiplex PCR amplified TCR beta CDR3 over 54 Vbeta and 13 Jbeta. TCRdb redid the calling of the immunoSEQ multiplex PCR reads with MiXCR, one entry per CDR3 protein. The table shows about 210,000 distinct CDR3 sequences, with about 95% occurring only once. Germline CDR1 is LGHDT and CDR2 is YNNKEL (reference sequence). Trimming stripped 1 base from V and 1 base from J, with 5 bases between. This CDR3 has 15 amino acids.

Sequenced sample: CD4+ T cells from PBMCs. The source is a human donor with multiple sclerosis. The rearrangement uses TRBV3-1 and TRBJ2-6; D is ambiguous. CDR3 loop: CASSQVLSGANVLTF. CDR3 sequence (DNA): TGTGCCAGCAGCCAAGTACTTTCTGGGGCCAACGTCCTGACTTTC.